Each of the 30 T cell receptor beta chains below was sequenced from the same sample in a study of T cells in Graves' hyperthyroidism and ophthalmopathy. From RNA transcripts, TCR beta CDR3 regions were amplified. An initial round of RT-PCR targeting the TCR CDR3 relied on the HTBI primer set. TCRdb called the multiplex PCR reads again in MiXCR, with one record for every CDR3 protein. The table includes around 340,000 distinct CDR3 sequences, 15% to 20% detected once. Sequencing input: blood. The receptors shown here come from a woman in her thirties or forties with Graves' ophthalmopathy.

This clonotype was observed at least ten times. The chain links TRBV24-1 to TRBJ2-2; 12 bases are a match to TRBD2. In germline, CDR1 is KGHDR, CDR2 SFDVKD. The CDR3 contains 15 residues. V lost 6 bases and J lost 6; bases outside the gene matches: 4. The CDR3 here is CATSLAGGYSGELFF. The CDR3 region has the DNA TGTGCCACCAGTCTAGCGGGAGGGTATTCCGGGGAGCTGTTTTTT.

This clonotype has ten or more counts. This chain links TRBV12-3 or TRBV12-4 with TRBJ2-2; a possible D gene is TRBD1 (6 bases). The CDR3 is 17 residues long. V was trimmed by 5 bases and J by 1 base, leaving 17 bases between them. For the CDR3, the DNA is TGTGCCAGCAGTAACCCCTCCGGGGACAAGAACACCGGGGAGCTGTTTTTT. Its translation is CASSNPSGDKNTGELFF.

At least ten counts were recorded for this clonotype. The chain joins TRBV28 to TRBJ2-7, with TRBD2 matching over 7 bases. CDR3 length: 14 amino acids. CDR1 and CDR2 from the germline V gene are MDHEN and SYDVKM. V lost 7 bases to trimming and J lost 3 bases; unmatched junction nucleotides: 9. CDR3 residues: CASTQAGSFYEQYF. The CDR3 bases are TGTGCCAGCACCCAAGCGGGATCCTTCTACGAGCAGTACTTC. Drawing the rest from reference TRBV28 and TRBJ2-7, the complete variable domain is DVKVTQSSRYLVKRTGEKVFLECVQDMDHENMFWYRQDPGLGLRLIYFSYDVKMKEKGDIPEGYSVSREKKERFSLILESASTNQTSMYLCASTQAGSFYEQYFGPGTRLTVT.

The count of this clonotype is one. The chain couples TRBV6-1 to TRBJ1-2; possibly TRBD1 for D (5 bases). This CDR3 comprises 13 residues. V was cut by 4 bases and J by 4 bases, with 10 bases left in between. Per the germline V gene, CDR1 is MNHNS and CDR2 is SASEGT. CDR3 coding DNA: TGTGCCAGCAGTGCACAGGCTGGCTATGGCTACACCTTC. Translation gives CASSAQAGYGYTF.

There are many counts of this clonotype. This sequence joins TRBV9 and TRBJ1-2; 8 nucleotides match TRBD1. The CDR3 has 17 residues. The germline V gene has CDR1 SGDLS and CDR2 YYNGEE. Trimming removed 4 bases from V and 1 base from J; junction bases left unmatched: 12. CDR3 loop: CASSPTKDRANNYGYTF. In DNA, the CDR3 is TGTGCCAGCAGCCCAACAAAGGACAGGGCCAATAACTATGGCTACACCTTC. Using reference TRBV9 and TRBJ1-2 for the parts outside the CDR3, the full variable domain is DSGVTQTPKHLITATGQRVTLRCSPRSGDLSVYWYQQSLDQGLQFLIQYYNGEERAKGNILERFSAQQFPDLHSELNLSSLELGDSALYFCASSPTKDRANNYGYTFGSGTRLTVV.

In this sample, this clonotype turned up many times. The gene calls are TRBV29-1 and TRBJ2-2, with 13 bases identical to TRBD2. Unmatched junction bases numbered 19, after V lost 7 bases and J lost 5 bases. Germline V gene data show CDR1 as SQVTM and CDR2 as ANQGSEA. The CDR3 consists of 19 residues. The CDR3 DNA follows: TGCAGCGCCTCCGATCCTCTACTAGCGGGAGGGTTGGGGACCGGGGAGCTGTTTTTT. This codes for CSASDPLLAGGLGTGELFF.

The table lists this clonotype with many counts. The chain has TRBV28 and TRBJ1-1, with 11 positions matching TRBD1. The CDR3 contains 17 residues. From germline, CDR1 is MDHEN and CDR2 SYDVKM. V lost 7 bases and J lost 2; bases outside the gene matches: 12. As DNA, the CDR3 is TGTGCCAGCACCAGAGCAGGGACAGGGGGAAGAAACACTGAAGCTTTCTTT. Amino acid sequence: CASTRAGTGGRNTEAFF.

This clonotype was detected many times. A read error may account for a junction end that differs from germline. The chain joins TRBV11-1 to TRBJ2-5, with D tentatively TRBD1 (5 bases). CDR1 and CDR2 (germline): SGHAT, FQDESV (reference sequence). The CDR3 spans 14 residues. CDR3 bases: TGTGCCAGCAGCAGGGGATACATCCAAGAGTCCCAGTACTTC. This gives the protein CASSRGYIQESQYF. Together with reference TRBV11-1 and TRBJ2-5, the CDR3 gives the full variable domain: EAEVAQSPRYKITEKSQAVAFWCDPISGHATLYWYRQILGQGPELLVQFQDESVVDDSQLPKDRFSAERLKGVDSTLKIQPAELGDSAMYLCASSRGYIQESQYFGPGTRLLVL.

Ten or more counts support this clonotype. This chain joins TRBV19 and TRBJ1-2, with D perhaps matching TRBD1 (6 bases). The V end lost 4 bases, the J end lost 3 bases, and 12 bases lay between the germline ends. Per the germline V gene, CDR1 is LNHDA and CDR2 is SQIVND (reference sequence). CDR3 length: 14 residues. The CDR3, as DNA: TGTGCCAGTAGTACAGCGGGACACCACTATGGCTACACCTTC. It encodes CASSTAGHHYGYTF.

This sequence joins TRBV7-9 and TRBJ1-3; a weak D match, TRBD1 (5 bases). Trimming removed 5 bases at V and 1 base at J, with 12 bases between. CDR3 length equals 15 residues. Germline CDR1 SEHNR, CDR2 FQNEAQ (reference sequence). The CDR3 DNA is TGTGCCAGCAGCCCCTTCGAGGGGTCTGGAAACACCATATATTTT. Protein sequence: CASSPFEGSGNTIYF. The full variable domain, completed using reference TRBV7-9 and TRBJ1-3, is DTGVSQNPRHKITKRGQNVTFRCDPISEHNRLYWYRQTLGQGPEFLTYFQNEAQLEKSRLLSDRFSAERPKGSFSTLEIQRTEQGDSAMYLCASSPFEGSGNTIYFGEGSWLTVV.

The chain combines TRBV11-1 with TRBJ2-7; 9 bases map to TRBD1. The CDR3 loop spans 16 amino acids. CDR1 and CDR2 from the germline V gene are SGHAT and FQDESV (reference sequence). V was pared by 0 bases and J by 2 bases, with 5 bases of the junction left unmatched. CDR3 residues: CASSLAPGQGTYEQYF. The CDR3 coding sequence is TGTGCCAGCAGCTTAGCGCCGGGACAGGGAACCTACGAGCAGTACTTC.

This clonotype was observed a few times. The CDR3 nucleotides read TGTGCCAGCCCATTGGGGAGGTACGAGCAGTTCTTC. Translation: CASPLGRYEQFF. The V gene is TRBV28, the J gene TRBJ2-7; D possibly corresponds to TRBD2 (6 bases). The end of the DNA fits TRBJ2-1 better, so the J call may be wrong. The CDR3 length is 12 residues. Germline V gene data show CDR1 as MDHEN and CDR2 as SYDVKM.

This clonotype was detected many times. DNA for the CDR3: TGTGCCAGCAGCTTACAGAGGATTAACACTGAAGCTTTCTTT. Translated: CASSLQRINTEAFF. V gene TRBV7-8 combines with J gene TRBJ1-1, with D unclear. The length of the CDR3 is 14 residues. Germline CDR1 reads SGHVS; CDR2 reads FQNEAQ. Trimming left V 2 bases short and J 2 bases short, with 9 bases between. Full variable domain (missing parts from reference TRBV7-8 and TRBJ1-1): GAGVSQSPRYKVAKRGQDVALRCDPISGHVSLFWYQQALGQGPEFLTYFQNEAQLDKSGLPSDRFFAERPEGSVSTLKIQRTQQEDSAVYLCASSLQRINTEAFFGQGTRLTVV.

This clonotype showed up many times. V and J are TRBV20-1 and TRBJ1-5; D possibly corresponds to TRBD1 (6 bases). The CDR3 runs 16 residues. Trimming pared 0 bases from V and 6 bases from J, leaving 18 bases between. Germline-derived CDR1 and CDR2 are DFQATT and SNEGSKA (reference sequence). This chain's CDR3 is CSARDPPQGESQPQHF. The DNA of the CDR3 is TGCAGTGCTAGAGACCCTCCACAGGGAGAAAGTCAGCCCCAGCATTTT.

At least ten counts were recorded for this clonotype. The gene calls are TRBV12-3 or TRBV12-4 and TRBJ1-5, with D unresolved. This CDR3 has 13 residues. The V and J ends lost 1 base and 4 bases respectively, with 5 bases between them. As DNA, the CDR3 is TGTGCCAGCAGTTTAGAGTGGAATCAGCCCCAGCATTTT. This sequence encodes CASSLEWNQPQHF.

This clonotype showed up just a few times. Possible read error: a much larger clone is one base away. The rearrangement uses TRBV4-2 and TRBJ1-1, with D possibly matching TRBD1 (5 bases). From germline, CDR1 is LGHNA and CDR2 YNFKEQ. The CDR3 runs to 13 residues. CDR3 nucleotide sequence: TGTGCCAGCGGCCAATCAGGGCTTGGTGAAGCTTTCTTT. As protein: CASGQSGLGEAFF.

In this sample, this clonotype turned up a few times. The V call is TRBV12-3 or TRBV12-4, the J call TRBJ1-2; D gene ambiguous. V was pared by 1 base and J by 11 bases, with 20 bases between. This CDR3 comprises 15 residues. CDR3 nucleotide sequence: TGTGCCAGCAGTTTAGGTCAAGGAGTCGTGGAGTTGTACACCTTC. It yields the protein CASSLGQGVVELYTF.

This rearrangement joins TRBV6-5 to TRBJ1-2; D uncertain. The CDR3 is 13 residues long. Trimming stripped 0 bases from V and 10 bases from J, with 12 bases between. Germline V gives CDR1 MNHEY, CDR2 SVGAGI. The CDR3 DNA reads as TGTGCCAGCAGTTACTCAGGAACAAACCCCTACACCTTC. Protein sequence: CASSYSGTNPYTF.

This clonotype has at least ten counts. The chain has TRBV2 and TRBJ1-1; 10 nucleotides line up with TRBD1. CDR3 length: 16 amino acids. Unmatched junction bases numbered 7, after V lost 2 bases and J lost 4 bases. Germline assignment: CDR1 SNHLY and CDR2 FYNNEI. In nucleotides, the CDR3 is TGTGCCAGCAGTGAAATTGGGACAGGGGTGGGCACTGAAGCTTTCTTT. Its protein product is CASSEIGTGVGTEAFF.

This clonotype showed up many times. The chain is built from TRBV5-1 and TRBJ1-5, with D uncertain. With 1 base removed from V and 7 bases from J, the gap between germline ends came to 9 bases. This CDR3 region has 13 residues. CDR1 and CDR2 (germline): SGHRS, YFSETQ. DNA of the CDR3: TGCGCCAGCAGCTTGCTAATGGGGCAGCCCCAGCATTTT. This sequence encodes CASSLLMGQPQHF.

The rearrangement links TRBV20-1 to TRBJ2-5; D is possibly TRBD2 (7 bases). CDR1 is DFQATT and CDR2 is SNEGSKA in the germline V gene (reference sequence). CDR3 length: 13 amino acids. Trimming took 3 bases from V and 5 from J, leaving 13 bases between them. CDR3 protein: CSARRGGGETQYF. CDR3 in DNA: TGCAGTGCTAGGCGCGGGGGCGGGGAGACCCAGTACTTC.

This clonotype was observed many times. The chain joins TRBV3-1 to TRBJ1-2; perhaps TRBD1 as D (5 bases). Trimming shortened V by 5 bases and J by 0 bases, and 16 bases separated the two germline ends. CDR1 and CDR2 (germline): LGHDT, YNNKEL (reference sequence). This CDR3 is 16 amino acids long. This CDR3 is CASSSGRDRPNYGYTF. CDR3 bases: TGTGCCAGCAGCTCCGGGCGGGACCGGCCTAACTATGGCTACACCTTC.

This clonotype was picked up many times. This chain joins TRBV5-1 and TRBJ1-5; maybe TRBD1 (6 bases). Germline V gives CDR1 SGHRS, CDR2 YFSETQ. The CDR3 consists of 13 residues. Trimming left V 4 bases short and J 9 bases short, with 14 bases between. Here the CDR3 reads CASSETGGGPQHF. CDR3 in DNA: TGCGCCAGCAGCGAGACAGGCGGCGGGCCCCAGCATTTT.

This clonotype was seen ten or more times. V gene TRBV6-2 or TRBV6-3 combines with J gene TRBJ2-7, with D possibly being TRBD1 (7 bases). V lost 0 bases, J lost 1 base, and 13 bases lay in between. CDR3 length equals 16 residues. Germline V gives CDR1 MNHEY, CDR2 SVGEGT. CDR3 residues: CASSYSRDSPSYEQYF. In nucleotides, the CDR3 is TGTGCCAGCAGTTACTCGCGGGACAGTCCTTCCTACGAGCAGTACTTC.

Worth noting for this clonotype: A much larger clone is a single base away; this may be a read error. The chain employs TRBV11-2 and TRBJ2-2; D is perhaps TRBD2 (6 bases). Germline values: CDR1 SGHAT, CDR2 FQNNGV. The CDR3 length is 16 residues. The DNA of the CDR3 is TGTGCCATCAGCCCACTGATCGGGAGAAACACCGGGGAGCTGTTTTTT. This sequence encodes CAISPLIGRNTGELFF.

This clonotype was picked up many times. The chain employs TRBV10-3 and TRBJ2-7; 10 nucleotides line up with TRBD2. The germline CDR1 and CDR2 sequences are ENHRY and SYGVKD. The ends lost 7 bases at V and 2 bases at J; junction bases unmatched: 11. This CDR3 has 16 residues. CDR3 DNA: TGTGCCATCACCCAGCGGGAGGGCCAGGGGGCCTACGAGCAGTACTTC. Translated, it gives CAITQREGQGAYEQYF.

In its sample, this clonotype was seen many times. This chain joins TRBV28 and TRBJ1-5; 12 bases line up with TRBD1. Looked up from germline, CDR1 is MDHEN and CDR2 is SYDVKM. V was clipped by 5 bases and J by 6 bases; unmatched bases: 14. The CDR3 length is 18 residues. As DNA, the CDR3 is TGTGCCAGCAGTCCCTTCGGGACAGGGGGCGGAGGGGGTCAGCCCCAGCATTTT. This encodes CASSPFGTGGGGGQPQHF.

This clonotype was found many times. CDR3 DNA sequence: TGCAGTGCTACCCGACTAGCTAGCACCGGGGAGCTGTTTTTT. Encoded protein: CSATRLASTGELFF. The chain has TRBV20-1 and TRBJ2-2, with 7 bases matching TRBD2. The germline V gene has CDR1 DFQATT and CDR2 SNEGSKA (reference sequence). V shed 4 bases, J shed 4 bases, and the junction held 6 bases outside the gene matches. The CDR3 contains 14 residues.

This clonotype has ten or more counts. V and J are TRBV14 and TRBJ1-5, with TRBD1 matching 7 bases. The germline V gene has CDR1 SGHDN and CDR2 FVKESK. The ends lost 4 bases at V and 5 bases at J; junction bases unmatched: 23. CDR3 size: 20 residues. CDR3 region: CASSPSFGQGGPGWDQPQHF. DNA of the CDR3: TGTGCCAGCAGCCCCTCCTTCGGGCAGGGGGGCCCTGGTTGGGATCAGCCCCAGCATTTT.

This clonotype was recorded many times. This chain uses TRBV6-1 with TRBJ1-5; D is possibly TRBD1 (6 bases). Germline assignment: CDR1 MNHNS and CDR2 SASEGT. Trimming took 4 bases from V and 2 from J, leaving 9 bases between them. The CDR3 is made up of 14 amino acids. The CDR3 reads CASSVSGGNQPQHF. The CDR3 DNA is TGTGCCAGCAGTGTGTCAGGGGGCAATCAGCCCCAGCATTTT.